One sample yielded the 18 T cell receptor beta chains listed below, sequenced in a study of vaccination effects on CD4 cells after COVID-19. CD4+ T cells specific for antigen were expanded with viral peptide pools by the ViraFEST assay before sequencing. Once cultured for nine to ten days, the cells underwent separation to obtain CD4+ T cells. Each participant was given two doses of one vaccine (BNT162b2 or mRNA-1273). Sequenced by immunoSEQ multiplex PCR; TCRdb stores in-frame clones only, minus some. The sample has tens of thousands of clones; around 69% are singletons. No cognate antigen is known for these TCRs. Sequencing was performed on CD4+ T cells from PBMCs cultured with HCoV-229E spike peptides, taken after COVID-19 vaccination. All receptors derive from a human donor who received a COVID-19 vaccine.

This chain links TRBV7-9 with TRBJ1-3; D uncertain. Germline V gene data show CDR1 as SEHNR and CDR2 as FQNEAQ (reference sequence). The ends were cut back, 5 bases at V and 8 bases at J, with 10 bases in the middle. The CDR3 has 12 amino acids. The CDR3 nucleotides are TGTGCCAGCAGCCCCGAAAGTGACACCATATATTTT. Translated, it gives CASSPESDTIYF.

The V call is TRBV27, the J call TRBJ2-5; weak D call: TRBD2 (5 bases). The CDR3 loop spans 15 amino acids. Germline values: CDR1 MNHEY, CDR2 SMNVEV (reference sequence). Trimming took off 5 bases at V and 5 bases at J, with 18 bases between the two ends. CDR3 amino acids: CASSPRGTLGETQYF. In DNA, the CDR3 is TGTGCCAGCAGTCCCCGGGGTACGTTGGGGGAGACCCAGTACTTC.

DNA for the CDR3: TGTGCCAGCAGTGAAACCGGGACCGGCAAAAACATTCAGTACTTC. Protein sequence: CASSETGTGKNIQYF. The chain carries TRBV25-1 and TRBJ2-4; either TRBD1 or TRBD2 may fit D (5 bases each). This CDR3 region has 15 residues. V lost 2 bases and J lost 3, with 11 bases in between. From germline, CDR1 is MGHDK and CDR2 SYGVNS.

The chain has TRBV21-1 and TRBJ1-1. TRBV21-1 is classified as a pseudogene. The length of the CDR3 is 16 residues. In DNA form, the CDR3 reads TGTGCCAGCAGCAAAGGGCGCCGCCTCGGACGGTATGAAGCTTTCTTT. Encoded protein: CASSKGRRLGRYEAFF.

The V and J genes are TRBV6-2 or TRBV6-3 and TRBJ1-1, with D hard to call. V lost 6 bases and J lost 6, with 8 bases in between. There are 11 residues in the CDR3. CDR1 is MNHEY, CDR2 SVGEGT, per germline. The CDR3 DNA reads TGTGCCAGCAGCCGGAGGTCTGAAGCTTTCTTT. Its translation is CASSRRSEAFF.

This chain uses TRBV5-6 with TRBJ2-2, with D perhaps matching TRBD1 (6 bases). The CDR3 covers 16 residues. Germline V gives CDR1 SGHDT, CDR2 YYEEEE. V was pared by 0 bases and J by 6 bases, with 15 bases between. CDR3 DNA sequence: TGTGCCAGCAGCTTGGTCCCAGGGGCTCGGTCCGGGGAGCTGTTTTTT. Translation gives CASSLVPGARSGELFF.

The V call is TRBV4-3, the J call TRBJ2-5; the D call may be TRBD1 or TRBD2 (5 bases each). Trimming left V 5 bases short and J 9 bases short, with 19 bases between. This CDR3 has 14 amino acids. The V gene's germline CDR1 is LGHNA and CDR2 YSLEER. CDR3 coding DNA: TGCGCCAGCAGCGGACGGACCTCATTGGGGGCCCAGTACTTC. Protein sequence: CASSGRTSLGAQYF.

This clone turned up a few times. Mismatch with germline at one junction end may stem from a read error. This rearrangement joins TRBV11-2 to TRBJ1-6; 9 nucleotides match TRBD1. CDR3 length equals 15 residues. Germline loops: CDR1 SGHAT, CDR2 FQNNGV. The CDR3 protein is CGRGRGQGFNSPLHF. The CDR3 DNA is TGCGGTCGAGGTCGGGGACAGGGTTTTAATTCACCCCTCCACTTT.

The rearrangement links TRBV27 to TRBJ2-7; 9 nucleotides agree with TRBD1. The CDR3 extends over 13 amino acids. Germline loops: CDR1 MNHEY, CDR2 SMNVEV (reference sequence). With V trimmed by 11 bases and J by 6 bases, 11 bases remained unmatched. CDR3 bases: TGTGCCCCCCCCAAGGGACAGGGCTGCGAGCAGTACGTC. Translated, it gives CAPPKGQGCEQYV.

This clone was seen a handful of times. The rearrangement uses TRBV11-2 and TRBJ2-7; TRBD1 matches at 7 bases. The CDR3 contains 17 residues. Germline loops: CDR1 SGHAT, CDR2 FQNNGV. V shed 3 bases and J 4 bases; nucleotides not matched to a gene: 15. The CDR3 nucleotides are TGTGCCAGCAGCTTGAACACAGGGGCCGCCATTTCGTACGAGCAGTACGTC. This codes for CASSLNTGAAISYEQYV.

CDR3 protein: CASRPYGANVLTF. CDR3 in DNA: TGTGCCAGCCGTCCCTATGGGGCCAACGTCCTGACTTTC. The genes are TRBV27 and TRBJ2-6; no reliable D call. This CDR3 comprises 13 residues. CDR1 and CDR2 (germline): MNHEY, SMNVEV (reference sequence). Trimming stripped 8 bases from V and 3 bases from J, with 8 bases between.

V is TRBV29-1 and J is TRBJ1-6, with TRBD1 as a possible D gene (5 bases). Per germline, CDR1 SQVTM and CDR2 ANQGSEA. The CDR3 extends over 14 amino acids. V was cut by 4 bases and J by 6 bases, with 13 bases left in between. CDR3 nucleotide sequence: TGCAGCGTTGGTGGGGACGAGAGTAATTCACCCCTCCACTTT. It yields the protein CSVGGDESNSPLHF.

The V gene is TRBV6-1, the J gene TRBJ1-6; a weak D match, TRBD1 (6 bases). Per germline, CDR1 MNHNS and CDR2 SASEGT. Trimming shortened V by 1 base and J by 7 bases, and 17 bases separated the two germline ends. The length of the CDR3 is 17 residues. CDR3 in amino acids: CASSEGQEGGFNSPLHF. In DNA, the CDR3 is TGTGCCAGCAGTGAAGGGCAGGAGGGGGGGTTCAATTCACCCCTCCACTTT.

The gene calls are TRBV7-9 and TRBJ1-2; D possibly corresponds to TRBD1 (5 bases). V was shortened by 0 bases and J by 10 bases, with 12 bases between the two germline ends. The CDR3 sequence is 13 residues long. Germline V gene lookup returns CDR1 SEHNR and CDR2 FQNEAQ (reference sequence). For the CDR3, the DNA is TGTGCCAGCAGCTTAGCCCCCCCTGGGGCCTACACCTTC. This gives the protein CASSLAPPGAYTF.

The chain is built from TRBV6-5 and TRBJ1-2; D not resolved. The V gene's germline CDR1 is MNHEY and CDR2 SVGAGI. The V and J ends lost 6 bases and 4 bases respectively, with 9 bases between them. CDR3 length: 12 residues. The CDR3 bases are TGTGCCAGCAGGGACGGCTCCTATGGCTACACCTTC. Encoded protein: CASRDGSYGYTF.

The chain couples TRBV11-3 to TRBJ2-3; 9 nucleotides align to TRBD2. With 4 bases clipped from V and 4 bases from J, the junction kept 9 bases outside the gene matches. This CDR3 spans 16 amino acids. The V gene's germline CDR1 is SGHNT and CDR2 YENEEA. The CDR3 DNA is TGTGCCAGCAGCTCGTCCGGGACTAGCAATCCAGATACGCAGTATTTT. It specifies CASSSSGTSNPDTQYF.

The chain uses TRBV27 and TRBJ2-2; 7 bases are shared with TRBD1. The CDR3 contains 14 residues. Losses at the gene ends were 5 bases for V and 4 bases for J; bases not matched to a gene: 4. Germline CDR1 MNHEY, CDR2 SMNVEV (reference sequence). For the CDR3, the DNA is TGTGCCAGCAGTCTACGGACAGGCACCGGGGAGCTGTTTTTT. Amino acids: CASSLRTGTGELFF.

This chain links TRBV13 with TRBJ1-2, with no clear D. CDR1 and CDR2 from the germline V gene are PRHDT and FYEKMQ (reference sequence). V lost 3 bases and J 3 bases, leaving 14 bases between the germline ends. This CDR3 region has 15 residues. CDR3 bases: TGTGCCAGCAGCTTCCCGGGCCACAACCACTATGGCTACACCTTC. It yields the protein CASSFPGHNHYGYTF.